Below are 4 T cell receptor beta chains sequenced from a single sample in a study of technical replicates of blood from several donors. Measured with immunoSEQ multiplex PCR; TCRdb has only the in-frame clones, and not every one. The sample contains 55,000 to 80,000 clones, around 97% of which appear only once. Input material: T cells isolated from PBMCs. These TCRs come from a human donor in good health.

The chain is built from TRBV7-9 and TRBJ2-1, with D tentatively TRBD2 (5 bases). The CDR3 loop spans 15 amino acids. Germline values: CDR1 SEHNR, CDR2 FQNEAQ (reference sequence). Trimming pared 1 base from V and 6 bases from J, leaving 13 bases between. CDR3 sequence: CASSLEPGMVNEQFF. Here the CDR3 DNA reads TGTGCCAGCAGCTTAGAGCCGGGGATGGTCAATGAGCAGTTCTTC.

The rearrangement joins TRBV7-3 to TRBJ2-2; the match to TRBD1 covers 7 bases. The CDR3 runs 16 residues. V was pared by 4 bases and J by 1 base, with 6 bases of the junction left unmatched. Germline lookup yields CDR1 SGHTA and CDR2 FQGTGA. As DNA, the CDR3 is TGTGCCAGCAGCTCCTATTCAGGGGGGAACACCGGGGAGCTGTTTTTT. Its translation: CASSSYSGGNTGELFF.

The rearrangement uses TRBV15 and TRBJ2-7, with 7 bases that match TRBD2. V was pared by 1 base and J by 0 bases, with 3 bases of the junction left unmatched. Germline-derived CDR1 and CDR2 are LNHNV and YYDKDF (reference sequence). The CDR3 spans 15 residues. DNA for the CDR3: TGTGCCACCAGCAGAGTGACGGGGGGCTCCTACGAGCAGTACTTC. Protein sequence: CATSRVTGGSYEQYF.

This rearrangement joins TRBV5-1 to TRBJ2-1; 8 bases line up with TRBD2. Germline CDR1 is SGHRS and CDR2 is YFSETQ. The CDR3 length is 17 residues. V lost 4 bases, J lost 6 bases, and 15 bases stayed unmatched. CDR3 protein: CASSPGSAGTRGNEQFF. The CDR3, as DNA: TGCGCCAGCAGCCCGGGCTCGGCCGGGACTAGGGGCAATGAGCAGTTCTTC.